This T cell receptor beta chain is from a study of blood T cell repertoires in COVID-19. The wider study: Acute and convalescent COVID-19 specimens originated in the United States, Italy and Spain. In each case, the material was cDNA or gDNA derived from T cells, B-cell-depleted T cells, or PBMCs.

Per the original methods: It was from reference gene primer amplification that nucleated cell counts were estimated. TCRdb keeps only in-frame clones here, not all; method: immunoSEQ multiplex PCR. V, J and clone size are those of that table, while D and trimming were read from the DNA. The sample includes 160,000 or so clones, roughly nine tenths of them seen just once. Sequenced material: peripheral blood. The sequence was collected from a woman in her seventies with acute or convalescent COVID-19.

DNA of the CDR3: TGTGCCAGCAGTTACGGCGGACAGAACACAGATACGCAGTATTTT. This encodes CASSYGGQNTDTQYF. This chain links TRBV6-6 with TRBJ2-3, with a tentative D call TRBD1 (6 bases). The germline CDR1 and CDR2 sequences are MNHNY and SVGAGI (reference sequence). V was trimmed by 2 bases and J by 2 bases, leaving 11 bases between them. The CDR3 contains 15 residues.